This T cell receptor (beta chain) comes out of a study of CD8 T cells in Susac syndrome (dated by TCRdb to between 2018 and 2021). Turning to the overall study: The study used repertoire sequencing to test whether antigen drove CD8+ T cell activation and differentiation in Susac syndrome. The clonality of the CD8+ T cell repertoire was compared across over 9 healthy donors, 14 Susac syndrome patients and fewer than 16 multiple sclerosis patients. Study-level results and caveats: The study acknowledged that relatively few individuals were included in the TCR sequencing and HLA analysis.

RNA was extracted with the RNeasy kit and about 0.5 to 1 ug was reverse transcribed using random hexamers. The immunoSEQ multiplex PCR assay, covering 54 Vbeta and 13 Jbeta segments, was used to amplify TCR beta CDR3 regions. PCR amplification bias was corrected using a synthetic template baseline for primer optimization and computational correction. The paper's processing steps were these. Only productive sequences were kept, with reads annotated to V, D and J genes according to IMGT and analyzed in immunoSEQ Analyzer. Clonality was computed as one minus Shannon entropy normalized by log2 of the number of productive unique sequences. For each patient and control, public and private clones were evaluated among the 100 most prevalent clones. Clones were defined as Susac-specific if absent from the healthy and MS cohorts, from under 1,200 published viral clones and from other ImmuneACCESS disease sequences. TCRdb reworked the public reads: Q25 trimming with fastp, MiXCR clone assembly, productive beta chains retained. A single entry per CDR3 protein holds the most common genes and DNA from its merged rows. V and J calls and clone size were set by TCRdb, not the authors. The table for this sample lists 160,000 or so distinct CDR3 sequences; just under 97% of them were counted only once. Clones ranked in the top ten supply 0.14% to 0.15% of the sample.

As to this clonotype: Its target antigen remains unknown. Base qualities are not recorded, but no much larger clone differs from it by a single base.

High-throughput TCR beta sequencing profiled peripheral blood CD8+ and CD4+ T cells from healthy donors, Susac syndrome patients and multiple sclerosis patients. Multiple sclerosis controls were treatment-naive patients with stable or active relapsing-remitting disease fulfilling revised McDonald criteria. CD8+ TEMRA cells were enriched by FACS, while bulk CD8+ and CD4+ T cells were purified by magnetic negative isolation. Blood was collected in EDTA tubes and processed within 24 hours, with PBMCs isolated through density gradient centrifugation. PBMCs intended for TCR sequencing were cryopreserved in liquid nitrogen and were subsequently thawed in a 37 degrees C water bath. The sorted or isolated CD4+, CD8+ and CD8+ TEMRA cells had a purity of 90% or higher. The CDR3 runs 14 amino acids, cysteine and phenylalanine included. The kept DNA is CDR3 alone, 42 bases in frame from the first base. As encoded in the germline V gene (reference sequence), CDR1 is MNHEY while CDR2 is SMNVEV. V sheds 6 bases and J sheds 1 base, leaving 10 bases between their ends.

The sequence links TRBV27 to TRBJ2-4; the D segment cannot be called with confidence. The sequencing input was CD8+ T cells from PBMCs. The TCR was taken from a human donor with multiple sclerosis. CDR3 loop: CASSITPAKNIQYF. In nucleotides, the sequence is TGTGCCAGCAGCATTACTCCGGCCAAAAACATTCAGTACTTC.